The 17 T cell receptor beta chains below were found in one sample sequenced in a study of blood T cells in healthy people across ages. PCR was performed a second time for about 6 to 11 cycles using a sample-barcoded 5' primer and a J-beta primer mix. TCRdb ran MiXCR on the 5' RACE reads and lists one entry per CDR3 protein. The table records about 670,000 distinct CDR3 sequences, over 40% of them present only once. Source material: blood. Every receptor here comes from a man older than 75 in good health.

Worth noting for this clonotype: The junction shows a germline mismatch at one end, possibly a read error. The V and J genes are TRBV5-1 and TRBJ1-1; 8 positions agree with TRBD1. Per germline, CDR1 SGHRS and CDR2 YFSETQ. This CDR3 has 19 residues. CDR3 in amino acids: CAGSLGLPDRGRGNTEAFF. Written as DNA, the CDR3 is TGCGCCGGCAGCTTGGGTCTCCCTGACAGGGGCCGAGGGAACACTGAAGCTTTCTTT.

There are a few counts of this clonotype. The chain links TRBV25-1 to TRBJ1-4; weak D call: TRBD1 (6 bases). CDR3 length equals 15 residues. CDR1 and CDR2 from the germline V gene are MGHDK and SYGVNS. V lost 8 bases, J lost 7 bases, and 20 bases lay in between. The CDR3 reads CASSRTGGRFEKLFF. The CDR3 DNA is TGTGCCAGCTCACGAACGGGGGGGCGATTTGAAAAACTGTTTTTT. Together with reference TRBV25-1 and TRBJ1-4, the CDR3 gives the full variable domain: EADIYQTPRYLVIGTGKKITLECSQTMGHDKMYWYQQDPGMELHLIHYSYGVNSTEKGDLSSESTVSRIRTEHFPLTLESARPSHTSQYLCASSRTGGRFEKLFFGSGTQLSVL.

Note on this clonotype: One junction end does not reproduce the germline sequence, and a read error may be involved. The V gene is TRBV12-3 or TRBV12-4, the J gene TRBJ1-2, with no clear D. CDR3 length: 12 residues. CDR3 amino acids: CASQQNNYDYTF. The CDR3 region has the DNA TGTGCCAGCCAACAGAATAACTATGACTACACCTTC.

For this clonotype: The germline gene is not matched at one end of the junction; a read error may be the cause. In DNA, the CDR3 is TGTGCCGGCAGCTTACATACGGGGGCAACCTACAATGAGCAGTTCTTC. It translates to CAGSLHTGATYNEQFF. The rearrangement uses TRBV7-2 and TRBJ2-1; D may be TRBD1 or TRBD2 (6 bases each). The CDR3 totals 16 residues. Germline lookup yields CDR1 SGHTA and CDR2 FQGNSA.

This clonotype was counted at least ten times. The chain has TRBV7-2 and TRBJ2-7; 10 nucleotides line up with TRBD1. J was trimmed by 0 bases and V by 4 bases; bases with no gene match: 3. Germline V CDR1 and CDR2: SGHTA, FQGNSA. The length of the CDR3 is 15 residues. The CDR3 here is CASSWRTGGSYEQYF. The CDR3 nucleotides read TGTGCCAGCAGCTGGAGGACAGGGGGCTCCTACGAGCAGTACTTC.

This clonotype has more than one count but fewer than ten. The chain is built from TRBV6-1 and TRBJ2-7; maybe TRBD2 (5 bases). The germline V and J ends were trimmed by 10 bases and 7 bases, with 23 bases remaining between them. The CDR3 spans 14 residues. Germline-derived CDR1 and CDR2 are MNHNS and SASEGT. The CDR3 is CATPSDFSMGEQYF. CDR3 nucleotide sequence: TGTGCCACCCCTTCGGACTTCTCTATGGGGGAGCAGTACTTC.

The V call is TRBV5-1, the J call TRBJ1-2; TRBD1 aligns across 9 bases. There are 17 residues in the CDR3. V trimming: 3 bases; J trimming: 5 bases; junction bases outside the gene matches: 14. Germline V lookup: CDR1 SGHRS, CDR2 YFSETQ. CDR3: CASSSLPGTGLRYGYTF. The CDR3 region has the DNA TGCGCCAGCAGCTCTCTTCCCGGGACAGGGCTCCGATATGGCTACACCTTC.

This rearrangement joins TRBV7-2 to TRBJ1-1; D unclear. The CDR3 runs to 13 residues. The V end was cut by 5 bases, the J end by 5 bases, with 12 bases between. Germline V gene lookup returns CDR1 SGHTA and CDR2 FQGNSA. The CDR3: CASSGQLRTEAFF. CDR3 in DNA: TGTGCCAGCAGCGGCCAACTCAGGACTGAAGCTTTCTTT.

The J gene is TRBJ1-5, the V gene TRBV29-1; D remains unclear. V lost 4 bases and J lost 3, with 10 bases in between. Germline assignment: CDR1 SQVTM and CDR2 ANQGSEA. The CDR3 has 13 amino acids. Here the CDR3 reads CSVVWQINQPQHF. The CDR3 region has the DNA TGCAGCGTTGTATGGCAGATCAATCAGCCCCAGCATTTT.

CDR3: CASSSTFAGGYTF. The CDR3 nucleotides are TGTGCCAGCAGTTCGACTTTTGCTGGCGGCTACACCTTC. The chain links TRBV28 to TRBJ1-2; the D is unclear. Germline lookup yields CDR1 MDHEN and CDR2 SYDVKM. The CDR3 is made up of 13 amino acids. V lost 4 bases and J 8 bases, leaving 14 bases between the germline ends.

The V call is TRBV20-1, the J call TRBJ2-1, with D maybe TRBD2 (5 bases). The J call may be in error: the DNA end matches TRBJ2-7 better. This CDR3 contains 16 residues. In germline, CDR1 is DFQATT, CDR2 SNEGSKA (reference sequence). Here the CDR3 DNA reads TGCAGTGCTAGAGATCACGGCGCTAGCTCCTACAATGAGCAGTACTTC. This translates into CSARDHGASSYNEQYF.

The rearrangement links TRBV7-2 to TRBJ1-4; the D is unclear. V gave up 4 bases and J gave up 5 bases, with 14 bases separating them. The CDR3 runs to 15 residues. Germline V gives CDR1 SGHTA, CDR2 FQGNSA. The CDR3 is CASSSRPRGNEKLFF. The CDR3 bases are TGTGCCAGCAGCTCGAGACCCCGGGGAAATGAAAAACTGTTTTTT.

The sample holds a few counts of this clonotype. The J gene is TRBJ2-3, the V gene TRBV7-2, with D perhaps TRBD2 (6 bases). V lost 3 bases, J lost 1 base, and 11 bases lay in between. This CDR3 region has 15 residues. Germline CDR1 and CDR2: SGHTA and FQGNSA. CDR3 region: CASSFSASGTDTQYF. CDR3 coding DNA: TGTGCCAGCAGCTTTTCGGCTAGCGGCACAGATACGCAGTATTTT.

As concerns this clonotype: Relative to the germline gene, one junction end is altered; a read error may explain this. The rearrangement joins TRBV5-5 to TRBJ1-1; no firm D call. The CDR3 consists of 13 residues. Germline lookup yields CDR1 SGHKS and CDR2 YYEKEE (reference sequence). CDR3 bases: TGTGCCAGCGGCTTGGCCGCGGACACTGAAGCTTTCTTT. The encoded protein is CASGLAADTEAFF. The whole variable domain, filled in from reference TRBV5-5 and TRBJ1-1, reads DAGVTQSPTHLIKTRGQQVTLRCSPISGHKSVSWYQQVLGQGPQFIFQYYEKEERGRGNFPDRFSARQFPNYSSELNVNALLLGDSALYLCASGLAADTEAFFGQGTRLTVV.

The J gene is TRBJ1-2, the V gene TRBV12-3 or TRBV12-4, with D uncertain. This CDR3 has 13 amino acids. V was cut by 2 bases and J by 7 bases, with 11 bases left in between. The CDR3 sequence is CASSLPKPGGYTF. The CDR3 DNA is TGTGCCAGCAGTTTACCGAAACCTGGTGGCTACACCTTC.

This rearrangement joins TRBV18 to TRBJ2-7, with TRBD1 matching 9 bases. The germline V gene encodes CDR1 KGHSH and CDR2 LQKENI. This CDR3 spans 15 amino acids. V was clipped by 5 bases and J by 1 base; unmatched bases: 6. CDR3 residues: CASSSTGTGSYEQYF. The CDR3, as DNA: TGTGCCAGCTCATCGACCGGGACAGGGTCCTACGAGCAGTACTTC. The complete variable domain, with remaining parts taken from reference TRBV18 and TRBJ2-7, reads NAGVMQNPRHLVRRRGQEARLRCSPMKGHSHVYWYRQLPEEGLKFMVYLQKENIIDESGMPKERFSAEFPKEGPSILRIQQVVRGDSAAYFCASSSTGTGSYEQYFGPGTRLTVT.

The chain is built from TRBV20-1 and TRBJ1-2; D possibly corresponds to TRBD1 (6 bases). The CDR3 consists of 12 residues. Per germline, CDR1 DFQATT and CDR2 SNEGSKA (reference sequence). Trimming stripped 3 bases from V and 8 bases from J, with 13 bases between. The CDR3 DNA is TGCAGTGCTAGCGGGGGGCCGGGAGGCTACACCTTC. Its protein is CSASGGPGGYTF.